The rows below give T cell receptor beta chains drawn from one sample of a study of T cell changes during pregnancy in multiple sclerosis. Repertoires were generated with immunoSEQ multiplex PCR, while TCRdb's copy carries only in-frame clones and drops some. The repertoire includes some 44,000 clones, 92% of them detected once, and 0.52% sits in the top ten. The sample here was CD4+ T cells from peripheral blood mononuclear cells, taken in the third trimester of pregnancy. These receptors were obtained from a female donor with multiple sclerosis, enrolled in a pregnancy study. Each CDR3 is given with its conserved first and last residue. A D gene is named only where the DNA matches it firmly. Size is omitted from some rows. Given values are once, few, many or a class for expanded clones.

J: TRBJ2-3; size: few; D: TRBD1; length: 14; V: TRBV18; DNA: TGTGCCAGCTCACGGGACAGGGGCACAGATACGCAGTATTTT; CDR3: CASSRDRGTDTQYF
J: TRBJ2-2; size: -; D: TRBD1; length: 15; V: TRBV4-3; DNA: TGCGCCAGCAGCCAAGATCCAGGGGGCCCCGGGGAGCTGTTTTTT; CDR3: CASSQDPGGPGELFF
J: TRBJ2-1; size: -; D: -; length: 14; V: TRBV9; DNA: TGTGCCAGCAGCGTAAGACAGGCTGACAATGAGCAGTTCTTC; CDR3: CASSVRQADNEQFF
J: TRBJ2-1; size: -; D: TRBD2; length: 17; V: TRBV9; DNA: TGTGCCAGCAGCGTAGATGGGCCGGGAGGGAGGTACAATGAGCAGTTCTTC; CDR3: CASSVDGPGGRYNEQFF
J: TRBJ2-1; size: -; D: -; length: 13; V: TRBV4-2; DNA: TGTGCCAGCAGCCAGGGCGGAGGCGTTGAGCAGTTCTTC; CDR3: CASSQGGGVEQFF
J: TRBJ2-4; size: -; D: -; length: 15; V: TRBV7-9; DNA: TGTGCCAGCAGCTTAGTAAGCGGATTCGGGGACATTCAGTACTTC; CDR3: CASSLVSGFGDIQYF
J: TRBJ2-5; size: -; D: -; length: 15; V: TRBV7-9; DNA: TGTGCCAGCAGCCACCCTGGGGCTACACAAGAGACCCAGTACTTC; CDR3: CASSHPGATQETQYF
J: TRBJ1-1; size: -; D: -; length: 13; V: TRBV9; DNA: TGTGCCAGCAGCGTAGCACGGGGCACTGAAGCTTTCTTT; CDR3: CASSVARGTEAFF
J: TRBJ2-7; size: -; D: TRBD2; length: 15; V: TRBV9; DNA: TGTGCCAGCAGCCCGAGTAGCGGGAGGTCCTACGAGCAGTACTTC; CDR3: CASSPSSGRSYEQYF
J: TRBJ1-5; size: -; D: -; length: 14; V: TRBV28; DNA: TGTGCCAGCAGGGCCCCAGGGAGCAATCAGCCCCAGCATTTT; CDR3: CASRAPGSNQPQHF
J: TRBJ2-1; size: -; D: -; length: 15; V: TRBV7-2; DNA: TGTGCCAGCAGCTTGACTCAGTACCCCTACAATGAGCAGTTCTTC; CDR3: CASSLTQYPYNEQFF
J: TRBJ1-1; size: -; D: -; length: 13; V: TRBV28; DNA: TGTGCCAGCAGTTTAAACCGGGACACTGAAGCTTTCTTT; CDR3: CASSLNRDTEAFF
J: TRBJ1-1; size: few; D: -; length: 16; V: TRBV5-4; DNA: TGTGCCAGCAGCTTGGATCTTTGGGCAGGGAACACTGAAGCTTTCTTT; CDR3: CASSLDLWAGNTEAFF
J: TRBJ2-7; size: -; D: -; length: 13; V: TRBV13; DNA: TGTGCCAGCAGCTTAGTCCAGGGTGGCGAGCAGTACTTC; CDR3: CASSLVQGGEQYF
J: TRBJ1-3; size: once; D: -; length: 12; V: TRBV7-9; DNA: TGTGCCAGCGGCACCTCTGGAAACACCATATATTTT; CDR3: CASGTSGNTIYF
J: TRBJ2-1; size: -; D: TRBD2; length: 12; V: TRBV14; DNA: TGTGCCAGCAGCCAAGGACTAGCAAAGCAGTTCTTC; CDR3: CASSQGLAKQFF
J: TRBJ2-2; size: -; D: TRBD2; length: 14; V: TRBV29-1; DNA: TGCAGCGTGGGGACTACTCTGAACACCGGGGAGCTGTTTTTT; CDR3: CSVGTTLNTGELFF
J: TRBJ2-1; size: -; D: TRBD2; length: 15; V: TRBV27; DNA: TGTGCCAGCAGTCCATGGACTAGCGGGAATGATGAGCAGTTCTTC; CDR3: CASSPWTSGNDEQFF
J: TRBJ1-3; size: -; D: -; length: 13; V: TRBV19; DNA: TGTGCCAGTAGTGGCAGCTCTGGAAACACCATATATTTT; CDR3: CASSGSSGNTIYF
J: TRBJ2-7; size: -; D: -; length: 18; V: TRBV15; DNA: TGTGCCACCAGCAGAGACCTAGCTACTAACGGGTTTTCCTACGAGCAGTACTTC; CDR3: CATSRDLATNGFSYEQYF